These 24 T cell receptor beta chains were sequenced from one sample in a study of blood T cells in healthy people across ages. Alongside a J-beta primer mix, a sample-barcoded 5' primer served in a second PCR lasting about 7 to 11 cycles. TCRdb analysed the 5' RACE reads with MiXCR anew, one entry per CDR3 protein. The sample has approximately 960,000 distinct CDR3 sequences, almost 30% seen once. These records were also assigned to another study, of T cells of mothers and their children.

The specimen was blood. These receptor sequences come from a woman aged 40 to 55 in good health.

This clonotype was counted ten times or more. This chain connects TRBV29-1 to TRBJ1-5; D is perhaps TRBD1 (6 bases). CDR1 is SQVTM, CDR2 ANQGSEA, per germline. This CDR3 has 13 residues. The V end was cut by 6 bases, the J end by 4 bases, with 13 bases between. DNA of the CDR3: TGCAGCGTCCGGGACAACCATAATCAGCCCCAGCATTTT. Translation gives CSVRDNHNQPQHF.

To note about this clonotype: With a much larger clone just one base away, this may be a read error. Here the CDR3 omits its conserved ending phenylalanine or tryptophan, so a read error is the likely source. CDR3 sequence (DNA): TGTGCCAGCACAATAGGCATGCAGGGCGACTATGGCTACACCTGC. Its protein is CASTIGMQGDYGYTC. The chain carries TRBV12-3 or TRBV12-4 and TRBJ1-2, with D possibly matching TRBD1 (5 bases). Trimming cost V 7 bases and J 3 bases, with 18 bases left between them. The CDR3 sequence is 15 residues long.

The table lists this clonotype with many counts. The J gene is TRBJ2-7, the V gene TRBV29-1; 8 bases line up with TRBD1. Germline values: CDR1 SQVTM, CDR2 ANQGSEA. The V gene end was trimmed by 7 bases and the J gene end by 6 bases; junction bases not matched to a gene: 8. CDR3 length: 12 residues. The CDR3 DNA reads as TGCAGCGGTGTCTCAGGGGGCTCCGAGCAGTACTTC. Translating it yields CSGVSGGSEQYF.

This clonotype was counted ten times or more. The chain carries TRBV7-6 and TRBJ2-7, with D possibly TRBD1 on 5 matching bases. The CDR3 runs to 14 residues. V lost 5 bases and J 4 bases, leaving 15 bases between the germline ends. Per germline, CDR1 SGHVS and CDR2 FNYEAQ. CDR3 in DNA: TGTGCCAGCAGCCCCAGGACAAGTACTTACGAGCAGTACTTC. This gives the protein CASSPRTSTYEQYF.

The V call is TRBV20-1, the J call TRBJ1-1; D remains unclear. The V gene's germline CDR1 is DFQATT and CDR2 SNEGSKA (reference sequence). The CDR3 has 11 amino acids. Trimming took off 4 bases at V and 5 bases at J, with 8 bases between the two ends. The CDR3 sequence: CSAIQATEAFF. The CDR3 nucleotides are TGCAGTGCTATTCAAGCAACTGAAGCTTTCTTT.

This sequence joins TRBV5-1 and TRBJ2-7; D might be TRBD1 (5 bases). The DNA matches TRBJ2-1 better at its end, which makes the J call doubtful. Germline assignment: CDR1 SGHRS and CDR2 YFSETQ. This CDR3 is 14 amino acids long. The CDR3 DNA is TGCGCCAGCAGCCCGGACACCCTCTCCTACGAGCAGTTCTTC. Translated: CASSPDTLSYEQFF.

The chain couples TRBV5-1 to TRBJ2-7; 9 bases agree with TRBD1. TRBJ2-5 matches the DNA end more closely, so the J call is doubtful. The CDR3 has 15 amino acids. Germline lookup yields CDR1 SGHRS and CDR2 YFSETQ. The CDR3 nucleotides are TGCGCCAGCAGCTGGGACGGGACAGGGAGGGAGACCCAGTACTTC. Amino acids: CASSWDGTGRETQYF.

V is TRBV30 and J is TRBJ1-5; a weak D match, TRBD1 (5 bases). Trimming removed 2 bases from V and 2 bases from J, with 16 bases in between. Germline V lookup: CDR1 GTSNPN, CDR2 SVGIG (reference sequence). The CDR3 is 16 residues long. Written as DNA, the CDR3 is TGTGCCTGGAGTACTCCGGGGCTACGTGGCAATCAGCCCCAGCATTTT. Protein product: CAWSTPGLRGNQPQHF.

This clonotype was recorded many times. The V gene is TRBV5-1, the J gene TRBJ1-2; D possibly corresponds to TRBD1 (5 bases). V gave up 4 bases and J gave up 6 bases, with 10 bases separating them. CDR1 is SGHRS and CDR2 is YFSETQ in the germline V gene. The CDR3 is 12 amino acids. The CDR3 region has the DNA TGCGCCAGCAGCCCGGGACCCCATGGCTACACCTTC. Its protein is CASSPGPHGYTF.

This clonotype was seen at least ten times. V and J are TRBV20-1 and TRBJ2-5; possibly TRBD1 or TRBD2 for D (5 bases each). The CDR3 totals 15 residues. The germline V and J ends were trimmed by 0 bases and 5 bases, with 16 bases remaining between them. Germline V gene data show CDR1 as DFQATT and CDR2 as SNEGSKA (reference sequence). CDR3 DNA: TGCAGTGCTAGAGATGGGGCAGGGCGGAGGGAGACCCAGTACTTC. Protein product: CSARDGAGRRETQYF.

About this clonotype: A much larger clone is a single base away; this may be a read error. The rearrangement links TRBV29-1 to TRBJ2-1, with D uncertain. V was trimmed by 1 base and J by 9 bases, leaving 7 bases between them. Germline CDR1 SQVTM, CDR2 ANQGSEA. The length of the CDR3 is 11 residues. CDR3 coding DNA: TGCAGCGTTGAAGGGAAGGGTGAGCAGTTCTTC. Its protein is CSVEGKGEQFF.

To note about this clonotype: At one end the junction does not follow the germline gene, possibly because of a read error. In DNA form, the CDR3 reads TGTGCCAGCAGCTTAGATGCCTCACCGATCACAGATATGCAGTATTTT. It translates to CASSLDASPITDMQYF. The J gene is TRBJ2-3, the V gene TRBV7-2, with D hard to call. There are 16 residues in the CDR3. Germline V CDR1 and CDR2: SGHTA, FQGNSA. Supplemented by reference TRBV7-2 and TRBJ2-3, the full variable domain reads GAGVSQSPSNKVTEKGKDVELRCDPISGHTALYWYRQSLGQGLEFLIYFQGNSAPDKSGLPSDRFSAERTGGSVSTLTIQRTQQEDSAVYLCASSLDASPITDMQYFGPGTRLTVL.

This clonotype was seen repeatedly, ten times or more. This chain links TRBV7-2 with TRBJ2-1, with TRBD1 identical over 8 bases. V gave up 5 bases and J gave up 4 bases; unmatched junction bases: 10. The length of the CDR3 is 16 residues. Germline values: CDR1 SGHTA, CDR2 FQGNSA. In DNA, the CDR3 is TGTGCCAGCAGCGCAAGAAGGGACAGGAGGTACAATGAGCAGTTCTTC. It specifies CASSARRDRRYNEQFF.

This clonotype has more than one count but fewer than ten. V is TRBV20-1 and J is TRBJ1-4; possibly TRBD1 for D (5 bases). Trimming stripped 3 bases from V and 5 bases from J, with 16 bases between. This CDR3 has 15 amino acids. Germline V gives CDR1 DFQATT, CDR2 SNEGSKA (reference sequence). The CDR3 here is CSASLRRQPNEKLFF. CDR3 sequence (DNA): TGCAGTGCTAGTTTAAGGCGACAGCCGAATGAAAAACTGTTTTTT.

This rearrangement joins TRBV5-1 to TRBJ2-7, with 9 positions matching TRBD1. This CDR3 has 15 amino acids. Germline lookup yields CDR1 SGHRS and CDR2 YFSETQ. The J segment lost 5 bases and the V segment lost 4 bases, leaving 10 bases of the junction unmatched. Written as DNA, the CDR3 is TGCGCCAGCAGCGGCCGGGACAGGGTAATCGACGAGCAGTACTTC. This gives the protein CASSGRDRVIDEQYF.

In nucleotides, the CDR3 is TGTGCCAGCAGCTTATCGGCCGGGGGGGGAAATGAGCAGTACTTC. Translating gives CASSLSAGGGNEQYF. The rearrangement uses TRBV7-2 and TRBJ2-5, with 8 bases matching TRBD2. V lost 2 bases and J lost 11; bases outside the gene matches: 13. The germline gives CDR1 SGHTA, CDR2 FQGNSA. The CDR3 covers 15 residues.

This clonotype has only a few counts. The rearrangement uses TRBV5-1 and TRBJ2-5; TRBD2 matches 9 bases. CDR3 length: 16 amino acids. Germline V gives CDR1 SGHRS, CDR2 YFSETQ. The junction had 3 bases not matched to a gene; V was cut back by 0 bases and J by 0 bases. The CDR3 DNA is TGCGCCAGCAGCTTGGCTTCTAGCGGGGACCAAGAGACCCAGTACTTC. As protein: CASSLASSGDQETQYF.

On this clonotype: A much larger clone differs by one base, so this may be a read error. CDR3 sequence reads: CASSVRPGHPRDTQYF. Here the CDR3 DNA reads TGTGCCAGCAGCGTAAGGCCGGGACACCCGAGGGATACGCAGTATTTT. This sequence joins TRBV9 and TRBJ2-3; a possible D gene is TRBD1 (6 bases). The CDR3 consists of 16 residues. V was clipped by 1 base and J by 6 bases, with 18 bases between them. From germline, CDR1 is SGDLS and CDR2 YYNGEE.

Many counts were recorded for this clonotype. The chain couples TRBV6-5 to TRBJ2-3; D is ambiguous. The V end was cut by 5 bases, the J end by 4 bases, with 10 bases between. From germline, CDR1 is MNHEY and CDR2 SVGAGI. The CDR3 consists of 13 residues. The CDR3 DNA reads as TGTGCCAGCAGTCCCCAGGAGTCAGATACGCAGTATTTT. Translation: CASSPQESDTQYF.

The DNA of the CDR3 is TGTGCCATCAGTTTTGGGACCGACTATGGCTACACCTTC. Translated, it gives CAISFGTDYGYTF. The genes are TRBV10-3 and TRBJ1-2; D is possibly TRBD1 (5 bases). The CDR3 totals 13 residues. Germline assignment: CDR1 ENHRY and CDR2 SYGVKD. Trimming removed 5 bases from V and 3 bases from J, with 10 bases in between.

Of note for this clonotype: A single base separates this from a much larger clone, so it may be a read error. The chain carries TRBV11-3 and TRBJ2-3, with D unclear. Germline CDR1 and CDR2: SGHNT and YENEEA. CDR3 size: 12 residues. CDR3 amino acids: CAGSSAPDTQYF. The CDR3 nucleotides are TGTGCCGGCAGCTCCGCCCCAGATACGCAGTATTTT.

This clonotype was detected many times. The chain joins TRBV2 to TRBJ1-1, with D maybe TRBD1 (5 bases). CDR3 length equals 15 residues. Trimming stripped 7 bases from V and 4 bases from J, with 19 bases between. Germline assignment: CDR1 SNHLY and CDR2 FYNNEI. CDR3 loop: CASTEVGGGSTEAFF. DNA for the CDR3: TGTGCCAGCACCGAAGTCGGGGGGGGAAGCACTGAAGCTTTCTTT.

This clonotype showed up just a few times. The chain's CDR3 is CASSLDGQGRYEQYF. CDR3 nucleotides: TGCGCCAGCAGCTTGGATGGACAGGGACGATACGAGCAGTACTTC. The J gene is TRBJ2-7, the V gene TRBV5-1; 8 bases map to TRBD1. V was pared by 0 bases and J by 4 bases, with 6 bases of the junction left unmatched. Germline-derived CDR1 and CDR2 are SGHRS and YFSETQ. The length of the CDR3 is 15 residues. The full variable domain, its missing parts supplied by reference TRBV5-1 and TRBJ2-7, is KAGVTQTPRYLIKTRGQQVTLSCSPISGHRSVSWYQQTPGQGLQFLFEYFSETQRNKGNFPGRFSGRQFSNSRSEMNVSTLELGDSALYLCASSLDGQGRYEQYFGPGTRLTVT.

A note on this clonotype: Given a much more abundant clone one base away, this may be a read error. The chain uses TRBV7-6 and TRBJ2-5; 7 bases line up with TRBD2. The V gene's germline CDR1 is SGHVS and CDR2 FNYEAQ. The CDR3 covers 15 residues. The CDR3 reads CANSWGGTAQETQYF. The CDR3 nucleotides read TGTGCCAACAGCTGGGGGGGGACTGCCCAAGAGACCCAGTACTTC.